This T cell receptor beta chain was retrieved from a study of glioma-infiltrating T cells after dendritic cell vaccination. Primers: 60 V beta forward and 13 J beta reverse. The table came from immunoSEQ multiplex PCR; TCRdb's copy has only in-frame clones and leaves some out. The sample holds around 92,000 clones, about 85% seen once. This clone was seen a single time. CDR1 MNHNS and CDR2 SASEGT come from the germline V gene. V was cut by 3 bases and J by 8 bases, with 13 bases left in between. The CDR3 is 13 amino acids. Time point denoted: after dendritic cell vaccination, including at tumor progression/relapse.

The chain links TRBV6-1 to TRBJ1-2; D not resolved. This sequence was found in a human donor with glioblastoma. The sequenced sample was blood, obtained after dendritic cell vaccination. The CDR3 region has the DNA TGTGCCAGCAGTGATCACAGCCCGCGCGGCTACACCTTC. Translated: CASSDHSPRGYTF.